Shown below are 10 T cell receptor beta chains from a single sample sequenced in a study of T cell repertoires in cytomegalovirus infection. TCRdb reprocessed the reads via MiXCR and lists one record per CDR3 protein. The data show fewer than 200,000 distinct CDR3 sequences, roughly 19% seen once. Sequences were obtained from PBMCs. These receptors all come from a human donor in good health (CMV status not recorded). Some clones in this sample may be carry-over from other donors' samples.

This clonotype was detected ten times or more. The chain has TRBV7-9 and TRBJ2-1, with 8 bases fitting TRBD2. CDR1 and CDR2 from the germline V gene are SEHNR and FQNEAQ (reference sequence). The CDR3 consists of 15 residues. The V and J ends lost 5 bases and 8 bases, in that order; junction bases with no gene match: 11. CDR3 protein: CASSPGLGIIYEQFF. The CDR3 DNA sequence: TGTGCCAGCAGCCCGGGACTAGGGATAATCTATGAGCAGTTCTTC.

By frequency in the sample, this clonotype is medium-sized. The rearrangement joins TRBV7-2 to TRBJ2-7, with D maybe TRBD2 (5 bases). Trimming removed 4 bases at V and 3 bases at J, with 13 bases between. The length of the CDR3 is 14 residues. Germline CDR1 and CDR2: SGHTA and FQGNSA. The CDR3 region is CASSYGRTGYEQYF. The CDR3 coding sequence is TGTGCCAGCAGCTACGGACGGACTGGCTACGAGCAGTACTTC.

This clonotype was observed once. This CDR3 reads CASSYRQGRDEQFF. Written as DNA, the CDR3 is TGTGCCAGCAGTTACAGGCAGGGGAGGGATGAGCAGTTCTTC. The chain is built from TRBV6-5 and TRBJ2-1; tentatively, D is TRBD2 (7 bases). Trimming left V 2 bases short and J 8 bases short, with 13 bases between. The germline V gene has CDR1 MNHEY and CDR2 SVGAGI. The length of the CDR3 is 14 residues.

This clonotype was observed many times. The chain joins TRBV6-6 to TRBJ2-1, with 9 bases that match TRBD1. With V trimmed by 5 bases and J by 0 bases, 11 bases remained unmatched. The CDR3 runs 18 residues. The germline V gene encodes CDR1 MNHNY and CDR2 SVGAGI (reference sequence). The CDR3 region is CASSRGGQGLSSYNEQFF. In DNA, the CDR3 is TGTGCCAGCAGTAGGGGGGGACAGGGTCTTAGCTCCTACAATGAGCAGTTCTTC.

The rearrangement uses TRBV4-3 and TRBJ1-5; 11 bases match TRBD1. CDR3 size: 14 residues. From germline, CDR1 is LGHNA and CDR2 YSLEER. J was trimmed by 6 bases and V by 4 bases; bases with no gene match: 2. The CDR3 DNA follows: TGCGCCAGCAGCCGGGACAGGGGGATTCAGCCCCAGCATTTT. As protein: CASSRDRGIQPQHF.

This clonotype was counted a few times. This chain links TRBV9 with TRBJ1-2, with a tentative D call TRBD1 (6 bases). Germline assignment: CDR1 SGDLS and CDR2 YYNGEE. The CDR3 extends over 14 amino acids. V was pared by 4 bases and J by 6 bases, with 16 bases between. CDR3 amino acids: CASSTTDRSNGYTF. CDR3 sequence (DNA): TGTGCCAGCAGCACAACTGACAGGTCGAATGGCTACACCTTC.

This clonotype has at least ten counts. DNA of the CDR3: TGTGCCAGCAGCCAAGGTCCGGGACTAGCGGCAGATACGCAGTATTTT. Its protein is CASSQGPGLAADTQYF. The chain uses TRBV7-2 and TRBJ2-3; 11 positions match TRBD2. The V gene end was trimmed by 5 bases and the J gene end by 4 bases; junction bases not matched to a gene: 8. CDR1 and CDR2 from the germline V gene are SGHTA and FQGNSA. This CDR3 has 16 amino acids.

This clonotype was counted many times. V and J are TRBV7-3 and TRBJ1-1; perhaps TRBD1 as D (5 bases). Germline-derived CDR1 and CDR2 are SGHTA and FQGTGA. Trimming cost V 6 bases and J 0 bases, with 11 bases left between them. The CDR3 sequence is 14 residues long. The CDR3 region is CASRRDPMNTEAFF. The CDR3 DNA reads TGTGCCAGCAGAAGGGACCCTATGAACACTGAAGCTTTCTTT.

V gene TRBV4-3 combines with J gene TRBJ2-3, with 9 bases matching TRBD1. The V gene's germline CDR1 is LGHNA and CDR2 YSLEER. The CDR3 is made up of 15 amino acids. V was clipped by 4 bases and J by 7 bases; unmatched bases: 9. The CDR3 loop is CASSPQGTGTNTQYF. CDR3 in DNA: TGCGCCAGCAGCCCTCAGGGGACAGGGACCAATACGCAGTATTTT.

In its sample, this clonotype was seen many times. J is TRBJ1-2 and V is TRBV7-2; D might be TRBD1 (5 bases). Germline CDR1 SGHTA, CDR2 FQGNSA. With 5 bases removed from V and 2 bases from J, the gap between germline ends came to 12 bases. There are 14 residues in the CDR3. In DNA, the CDR3 is TGTGCCAGCAGCCCGGACATGATCAACTATGGCTACACCTTC. Protein sequence: CASSPDMINYGYTF.